The entry below gives a single T cell receptor (beta chain) sequence along with its context. Its antigen remains unidentified. No much larger clone is present one base from it, and per-base qualities are unavailable. The donors were included in the validation cohort of roughly 120 subjects, a group kept apart from the roughly 680-subject first cohort. The sample originates from a study of cytomegalovirus exposure and HLA in healthy donors (TCRdb year 2017). Concerning the study at large: According to a later analysis, one platform produced both the 120 validation repertoires and the approximately 600 repertoires of the first cohort. The study was designed to test whether signatures of past pathogen exposure could be identified by cataloging public T cell receptors. Besides the first cohort of 666 subjects, a separate validation cohort made up of around 120 different subjects was used. High-throughput TCR immunosequencing, statistical association of individual TCRs with disease status, and machine learning were combined to predict cytomegalovirus infection status.

Libraries were prepared through the immunoSEQ multiplex PCR assay. Per the authors' processing: A statistical classification framework was built for diagnosing cytomegalovirus status from the catalog of TCR beta chain sequences. In TCRdb, the immuneACCESS table is reduced to in-frame sequences with V and J assigned. These tables do not hold every clone; where another copy was compared, an unresolved V gene accounts for under half, and the others remain unexplained. D and trimming come from the DNA, and the V and J calls and clone size come from that table. The sample table shows 150,000 to 250,000 clones, and around 80% are seen once. The ten biggest clones cover about an eighth of the sample. General conclusions and limits of the study: In the study, 150 to 200 TCR beta chains were listed as associated with cytomegalovirus. In vitro tests confirmed that a few of the cytomegalovirus-associated TCR beta chains recognize cytomegalovirus antigens. While some public TCRs were present in many individuals, most TCR sequences turned up only very rarely across donors. The authors suggested that the approach could potentially be extended to other disease states and immunological phenotypes. The classifier was reported to diagnose cytomegalovirus status with high specificity and sensitivity in both the original and validation cohorts. Of the cluster scores, about 94% were above 0 in a later analysis, which found that TCRs clustered in the first cohort also tended to co-occur in the 120 validation repertoires. All 120 or so repertoires were used to score co-occurrence in the validation cohort in a later analysis, because that analysis had no HLA typing for the cohort.

The sequencing input was PBMCs. This TCR was sampled from a woman in her 30s in good health and CMV-seropositive.

The sequenced DNA: TGTGCCAGCTTGAGGACAGGCTTTTCTAATGAAAAACTGTTTTTT. Translated, it reads CASLRTGFSNEKLFF. The chain is assembled from TRBV2 and TRBJ1-4, with 7 central nucleotides matching TRBD1. Measured from the cysteine to the phenylalanine, the CDR3 is 15 residues long. The DNA shown is the 45-base CDR3, in frame from base 1. CDR1 and CDR2 were assigned from the germline V gene as SNHLY and FYNNEI. Unmatched junction bases come to 9, with V trimmed by 8 bases and J by 3 bases.